This paragraph covers one T cell receptor (beta chain) sequence. The data were obtained in a study of regulatory T cells in long-lasting Graves disease. Time point specified: newly diagnosed GD, antithyroid drugs for less than 3 months. PBMC RNA was the source of the TCR library. CDR3 size: 11 residues. Germline V gene sequence: CDR1 MNHNS, CDR2 SASEGT. Trimming left V 5 bases short and J 9 bases short, with 8 bases between. CDR3 regions were amplified by Arm-PCR using iRepertoire HTBI primers to build TCR beta libraries. TCRdb passed the multiplex PCR reads through MiXCR, listing each CDR3 protein once. The table includes about 440,000 distinct CDR3 sequences, about 17% detected once. The same data also went into a second study, on T cells in Graves' hyperthyroidism and ophthalmopathy.

This TCR derives from a woman aged 25 to 39 with Graves disease. The sample consisted of peripheral blood mononuclear cells (PBMCs), taken at new diagnosis, from a patient treated with antithyroid drugs. The V gene is TRBV6-1, the J gene TRBJ2-1; D is undetermined. DNA for the CDR3: TGTGCCAGCAGTCTCGCCTCTGAGCAGTTCTTC. This gives the protein CASSLASEQFF.